Sequencing of this TCR beta chain was carried out in a study of blood T cell repertoires in COVID-19. Study context: Both acute and convalescent COVID-19 samples were obtained from the United States, Italy and Spain. The cDNA or gDNA used as material had been derived from T cells, B-cell-depleted T cells, or PBMCs.

While infection was still active, Seattle patients were enrolled and then followed longitudinally. Per germline, CDR1 LNHDA and CDR2 SQIVND (reference sequence). This CDR3 is built from 15 residues. V was clipped by 4 bases and J by 4 bases; unmatched bases: 9. In the study's own analysis: The assay estimated nucleated cells by amplifying reference gene primers. Some clones are missing from TCRdb's copy, which holds only in-frame ones; the method was immunoSEQ multiplex PCR. Clonal size and the V and J genes are those of that table, whereas D and trimming came from the DNA. In the table there are 200,000 to 250,000 clones, about 88% of which are singletons.

The chain carries TRBV19 and TRBJ1-2; TRBD1 matches 7 bases. Material: peripheral blood. This clonotype was sampled from a woman aged 50 to 60 with COVID-19, enrolled during active disease. The CDR3 here is CASSNTRQGTYGYTF. In DNA form, the CDR3 reads TGTGCCAGTAGTAACACCCGACAGGGAACCTATGGCTACACCTTC.